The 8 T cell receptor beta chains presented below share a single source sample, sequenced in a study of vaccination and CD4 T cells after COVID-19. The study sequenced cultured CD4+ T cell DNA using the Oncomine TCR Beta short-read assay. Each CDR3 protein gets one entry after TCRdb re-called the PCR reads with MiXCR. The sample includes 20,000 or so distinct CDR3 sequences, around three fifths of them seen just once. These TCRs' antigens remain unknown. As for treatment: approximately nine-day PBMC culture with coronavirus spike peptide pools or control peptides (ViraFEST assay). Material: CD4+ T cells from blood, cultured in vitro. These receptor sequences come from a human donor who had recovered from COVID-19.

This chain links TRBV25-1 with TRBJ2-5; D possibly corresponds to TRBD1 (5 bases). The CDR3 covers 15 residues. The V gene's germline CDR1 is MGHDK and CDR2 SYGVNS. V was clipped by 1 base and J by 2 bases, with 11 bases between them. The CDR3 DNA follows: TGTGCCAGCAGTGAATCGTGGGGCAGGCAAGAGACCCAGTACTTC. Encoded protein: CASSESWGRQETQYF.

CDR3 residues: CASSARDRYTEAFF. In DNA, the CDR3 is TGCGCCAGCAGCGCCCGGGACAGATACACTGAAGCTTTCTTT. The chain recombines TRBV4-3 with TRBJ1-1; 7 positions match TRBD1. Per the germline V gene, CDR1 is LGHNA and CDR2 is YSLEER. The CDR3 sequence is 14 residues long. The junction had 6 bases not matched to a gene; V was cut back by 5 bases and J by 3 bases.

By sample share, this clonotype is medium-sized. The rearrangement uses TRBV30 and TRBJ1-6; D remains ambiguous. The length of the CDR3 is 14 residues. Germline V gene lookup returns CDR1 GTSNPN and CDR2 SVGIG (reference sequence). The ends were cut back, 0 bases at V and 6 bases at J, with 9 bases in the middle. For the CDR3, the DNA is TGTGCCTGGAGTGTAAGAAACCTTAATTCACCCCTCCACTTT. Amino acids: CAWSVRNLNSPLHF. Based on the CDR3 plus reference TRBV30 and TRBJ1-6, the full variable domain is SQTIHQWPATLVQPVGSPLSLECTVEGTSNPNLYWYRQAAGRGLQLLFYSVGIGQISSEVPQNLSASRPQDRQFILSSKKLLLSDSGFYLCAWSVRNLNSPLHFGNGTRLTVT.

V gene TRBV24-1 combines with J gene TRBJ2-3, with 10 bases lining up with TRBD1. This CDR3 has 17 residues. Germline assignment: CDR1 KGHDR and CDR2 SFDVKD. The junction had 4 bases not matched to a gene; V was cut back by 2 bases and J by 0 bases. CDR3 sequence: CATSDSGTGVSTDTQYF. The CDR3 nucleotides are TGTGCCACCAGTGATTCCGGGACAGGGGTGAGCACAGATACGCAGTATTTT.

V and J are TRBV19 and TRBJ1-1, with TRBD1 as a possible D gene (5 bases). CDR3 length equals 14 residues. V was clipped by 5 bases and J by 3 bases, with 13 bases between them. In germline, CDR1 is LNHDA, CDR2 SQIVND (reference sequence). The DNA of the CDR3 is TGTGCCAGTAGTCCATCGGGACGGCACACTGAAGCTTTCTTT. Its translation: CASSPSGRHTEAFF.

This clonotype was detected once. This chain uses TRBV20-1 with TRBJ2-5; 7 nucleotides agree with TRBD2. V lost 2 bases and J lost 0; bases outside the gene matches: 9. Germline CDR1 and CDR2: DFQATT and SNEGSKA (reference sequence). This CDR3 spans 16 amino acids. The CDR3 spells CSARNPGGPYQETQYF. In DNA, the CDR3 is TGCAGTGCTAGAAACCCGGGAGGCCCGTACCAAGAGACCCAGTACTTC.

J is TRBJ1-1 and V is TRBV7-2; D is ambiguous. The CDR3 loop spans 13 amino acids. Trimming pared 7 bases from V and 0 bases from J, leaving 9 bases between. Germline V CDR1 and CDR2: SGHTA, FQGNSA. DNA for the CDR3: TGTGCCAGCATGAAGCCTATGAACACTGAAGCTTTCTTT. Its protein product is CASMKPMNTEAFF.

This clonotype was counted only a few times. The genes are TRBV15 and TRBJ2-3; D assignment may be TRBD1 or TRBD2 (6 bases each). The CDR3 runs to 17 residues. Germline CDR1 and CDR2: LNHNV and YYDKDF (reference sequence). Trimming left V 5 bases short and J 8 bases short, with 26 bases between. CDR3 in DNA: TGTGCCACCAGCTCCTTAGGGTCCGGGGGCGAGGGTCCTACGCAGTATTTT. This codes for CATSSLGSGGEGPTQYF.